The following is a TCR beta chain sequence with its context. Recruits, aged 18 to 89 years, lived in 20 to 30 US areas. CDR1 and CDR2 from the germline V gene are DFQATT and SNEGSKA (reference sequence). Trimming took off 3 bases at V and 3 bases at J, with 16 bases between the two ends. This CDR3 has 15 amino acids. This entry is derived from a study of blood T cell repertoires in COVID-19. Study-wide context: COVID-19 samples from acute and convalescent phases originated in the United States, Italy and Spain. Nucleic acid was either cDNA or gDNA, and it came from T cells, B-cell-depleted T cells, or PBMCs.

Authors' analysis steps: Estimation of nucleated cell counts relied on the amplification of reference gene primers. Sequencing used immunoSEQ multiplex PCR; TCRdb keeps in-frame clones, though not all of them. Clone size and the V and J calls come from that table; the DNA yielded D and trimming. The table records 150,000 or so clones, over 70% of them present only once. The sequence came from an older man who had been exposed to COVID-19. The specimen sequenced was PBMCs or T cells enriched from blood (not recorded which). V gene TRBV20-1 combines with J gene TRBJ2-3; maybe TRBD2 (6 bases). DNA for the CDR3: TGCAGTGCTAGTAAGGACGGGAGTCGGACAGATACGCAGTATTTT. Translation: CSASKDGSRTDTQYF.